The present T cell receptor beta chain was sequenced within a study of T cell repertoires in cytomegalovirus infection. TCRdb passed the reads through MiXCR, listing each CDR3 protein once. The table has 250,000 to 300,000 distinct CDR3 sequences, around 20% seen once. Between the trimmed V and J ends, which lost 5 bases and 11 bases, there was a span of 15 bases. The germline gives CDR1 LNHDA, CDR2 SQIVND (reference sequence). CDR3 size: 12 residues. Notes on this clonotype: What it binds is unknown.

The material sequenced was cultured PBMCs, taken from culture after CMV antigen stimulation. This clonotype was obtained from a human donor in good health (CMV status not recorded). Some clones in this sample may be carry-over from other donors' samples. The V gene is TRBV19, the J gene TRBJ1-1; D is unresolved. For the CDR3, the DNA is TGTGCCAGTAGTTCGACTGGGGTTTGGGCTTTCTTT. It translates to CASSSTGVWAFF.